This TCR beta chain stems from a study of blood T cell repertoires in COVID-19. The wider study: COVID-19 samples collected from the United States, Italy and Spain covered acute and convalescent phases. T cells, B-cell-depleted T cells, or PBMCs provided the cDNA or gDNA that served as material.

Per germline, CDR1 MNHNS and CDR2 SASEGT. J was trimmed by 8 bases and V by 2 bases; bases with no gene match: 11. The CDR3 consists of 15 residues. Per the original data handling: Nucleated cell number was recorded as an estimate derived from reference gene primer amplification. TCRdb keeps only in-frame clones here, not all; method: immunoSEQ multiplex PCR. V and J calls and clone size come straight from that table; D and trimming were deduced from the DNA. Here the sample spans some 150,000 clones, roughly 80% being singletons. Sequenced: peripheral blood. This rearrangement joins TRBV6-1 to TRBJ2-7; TRBD1 aligns across 8 bases. The origin of this receptor is a woman older than 75 with acute or convalescent COVID-19. CDR3 in amino acids: CASSELDREPLKQYF. The CDR3 DNA follows: TGTGCCAGCAGTGAATTGGACAGGGAACCGTTAAAGCAGTACTTC.